This T cell receptor (beta chain) derives from a study of T-cell memory formation after mild COVID-19. Libraries for TCRalpha and TCRbeta carried sample barcodes and unique molecular identifiers via 5'RACE. TCRdb called the 5' RACE reads again in MiXCR, with one record for every CDR3 protein. The table lists tens of thousands of distinct CDR3 sequences, over 15% of them singletons, with roughly 33% in the top ten. This clonotype was counted many times. The TCR sequence derives from an adult woman who had mild COVID-19 (a few samples of this study predate the infection). Cell type and time point are not known. The sample taken for sequencing was PBMCs or a T cell subset sorted from them (not recorded which).

The CDR3 spells CASSLTKEQYF. The CDR3 DNA reads TGCGCCAGCAGCCTGACTAAGGAGCAGTACTTC. The genes are TRBV5-1 and TRBJ2-7; D possibly corresponds to TRBD2 (5 bases). V was trimmed by 4 bases and J by 7 bases, leaving 9 bases between them. Germline lookup yields CDR1 SGHRS and CDR2 YFSETQ. The CDR3 loop spans 11 amino acids.